Shown below are 18 T cell receptor beta chains from a single sample sequenced in a study of response to subunit inactivated influenza vaccine. A single record per CDR3 protein comes from TCRdb applying MiXCR to the RT-PCR reads. The data contain roughly 710,000 distinct CDR3 sequences, 14% of them seen just once; the ten biggest clones take up approximately 7.6%. The sample here was PBMCs from blood, taken 14 days before vaccination. The receptor set was obtained from a man aged 45-65 years who received an inactivated influenza vaccine.

V usage is TRBV29-1 and J usage is TRBJ2-7; D remains ambiguous. The V gene's germline CDR1 is SQVTM and CDR2 ANQGSEA. The CDR3 contains 14 residues. V lost 3 bases, J lost 0 bases, and 12 bases lay in between. The CDR3 DNA reads TGCAGCGTTGAGGTAGCAGCTAACTCCTACGAGCAGTACTTC. Translating gives CSVEVAANSYEQYF.

The chain's CDR3 is CASSRLAQNTGELFF. The CDR3 bases are TGTGCCAGCAGTCGACTAGCCCAGAACACCGGGGAGCTGTTTTTT. The chain couples TRBV6-2 or TRBV6-3 to TRBJ2-2, with 7 bases that match TRBD2. This CDR3 region has 15 residues. V shed 5 bases and J 1 base; nucleotides not matched to a gene: 4. Germline CDR1 and CDR2: MNHEY and SVGEGT.

This clonotype was detected many times. The chain is built from TRBV3-1 and TRBJ2-3, with 12 bases aligning to TRBD2. V dropped 1 base and J dropped 8; count of bases not matched to a gene: 7. This CDR3 is 16 amino acids long. The germline V gene encodes CDR1 LGHDT and CDR2 YNNKEL (reference sequence). The CDR3 DNA sequence: TGTGCCAGCAGCCAAGGAACTAGCGGGAGGTCACGTACGCAGTATTTT. Its translation: CASSQGTSGRSRTQYF.

The rearrangement uses TRBV6-1 and TRBJ2-7, with a tentative D call TRBD1 (6 bases). This CDR3 has 12 amino acids. Germline CDR1 and CDR2: MNHNS and SASEGT. V lost 7 bases and J 1 base, leaving 8 bases between the germline ends. The chain's CDR3 is CASTGQSYEQYF. The CDR3 DNA is TGTGCCAGCACCGGACAGTCCTACGAGCAGTACTTC.

This clonotype was detected many times. This rearrangement joins TRBV20-1 to TRBJ1-5, with TRBD1 as a possible D gene (6 bases). CDR3 length: 16 amino acids. From germline, CDR1 is DFQATT and CDR2 SNEGSKA (reference sequence). V was clipped by 2 bases and J by 0 bases, with 14 bases between them. The CDR3 protein is CSARKGVGDSNQPQHF. DNA for the CDR3: TGCAGTGCTAGAAAGGGGGTAGGAGATAGCAATCAGCCCCAGCATTTT.

The chain combines TRBV20-1 with TRBJ2-3; D is perhaps TRBD2 (5 bases). The germline gives CDR1 DFQATT, CDR2 SNEGSKA (reference sequence). V gave up 0 bases and J gave up 0 bases, with 10 bases separating them. There are 15 residues in the CDR3. The chain's CDR3 is CSARDSAASTDTQYF. Written as DNA, the CDR3 is TGCAGTGCTAGAGATTCAGCGGCTAGCACAGATACGCAGTATTTT.

The rearrangement uses TRBV15 and TRBJ2-5; 9 bases fit TRBD1. CDR1 LNHNV and CDR2 YYDKDF come from the germline V gene (reference sequence). With V trimmed by 8 bases and J by 2 bases, 3 bases remained unmatched. This CDR3 contains 13 residues. The CDR3 sequence is CATRDRAQETQYF. The CDR3, as DNA: TGTGCCACCCGGGACAGGGCGCAAGAGACCCAGTACTTC.

The chain recombines TRBV10-3 with TRBJ2-7; 10 positions match TRBD1. Germline trimming cut 4 bases from V and 6 bases from J; bases unmatched to any gene: 3. The CDR3 extends over 13 amino acids. Germline CDR1 and CDR2: ENHRY and SYGVKD. The CDR3 nucleotides read TGTGCCATCAGTGCTGGGACAGGGGTCGAGCAGTACTTC. As protein: CAISAGTGVEQYF.

V gene TRBV5-1 combines with J gene TRBJ2-3; 9 bases line up with TRBD2. The CDR3 runs 17 residues. The V segment lost 3 bases and the J segment 0 bases; nucleotides outside the gene matches: 8. Per the germline V gene, CDR1 is SGHRS and CDR2 is YFSETQ. Here the CDR3 reads CASSSPAGGRSTDTQYF. The CDR3, as DNA: TGCGCCAGCAGCTCCCCAGCGGGGGGCCGGAGCACAGATACGCAGTATTTT.

This chain joins TRBV28 and TRBJ2-6; possibly TRBD2 for D (5 bases). The length of the CDR3 is 17 residues. Per the germline V gene, CDR1 is MDHEN and CDR2 is SYDVKM. V was shortened by 1 base and J by 0 bases, with 10 bases between the two germline ends. The CDR3 is CASSLLSGSSGANVLTF. The CDR3 bases are TGTGCCAGCAGTTTATTGAGCGGAAGCTCTGGGGCCAACGTCCTGACTTTC.

With respect to this clonotype: An end of the junction differs from the germline gene, which may be a read error. The CDR3 DNA sequence: TGTGCCAGCAGTCGAGGGACGGCCACAAATACGCAGTATTTT. Amino acids: CASSRGTATNTQYF. The V call is TRBV6-2 or TRBV6-3, the J call TRBJ2-3; tentatively, D is TRBD1 or TRBD2 (5 bases each). The CDR3 runs to 14 residues. Germline-derived CDR1 and CDR2 are MNHEY and SVGEGT.

This clonotype was seen a handful of times. The chain recombines TRBV4-1 with TRBJ1-4, with 7 bases matching TRBD1. The germline V gene encodes CDR1 MGHRA and CDR2 YSYEKL. This CDR3 has 15 residues. V trimming: 5 bases; J trimming: 7 bases; junction bases outside the gene matches: 10. The CDR3 reads CASSSPGGFREKLFF. The CDR3 region has the DNA TGCGCCAGCAGCTCCCCAGGGGGGTTTCGTGAAAAACTGTTTTTT.

This clonotype was recorded at least ten times. The V and J genes are TRBV4-1 and TRBJ2-7, with D uncertain. Germline V gene data show CDR1 as MGHRA and CDR2 as YSYEKL. V lost 3 bases, J lost 7 bases, and 10 bases lay in between. This CDR3 contains 12 residues. The DNA for the CDR3 is TGCGCCAGCAGCCAGCCGTACGGGGAGCAGTACTTC. This codes for CASSQPYGEQYF.

The chain uses TRBV27 and TRBJ2-7; 7 positions agree with TRBD2. The CDR3 consists of 14 residues. The trim removed 7 bases at V and 0 bases at J, leaving 6 bases unmatched. Germline V gene lookup returns CDR1 MNHEY and CDR2 SMNVEV (reference sequence). The CDR3 loop is CASKAGGSSYEQYF. As DNA, the CDR3 is TGTGCCAGCAAGGCAGGCGGGAGCTCCTACGAGCAGTACTTC.

This clonotype was detected ten times or more. This chain links TRBV6-5 with TRBJ1-1, with D perhaps matching TRBD1 (6 bases). The germline V and J ends were trimmed by 2 bases and 2 bases, with 9 bases remaining between them. Germline V lookup: CDR1 MNHEY, CDR2 SVGAGI. The CDR3 has 14 residues. CDR3 loop: CASSYRDTNTEAFF. CDR3 sequence (DNA): TGTGCCAGCAGTTACCGGGACACAAACACTGAAGCTTTCTTT.

This clonotype was counted many times. This chain connects TRBV21-1 to TRBJ1-5. TRBV21-1 corresponds to a pseudogene. The CDR3 spans 17 residues. As DNA, the CDR3 is TGTGCCAGCAGTCCTAGGGAGACGGTCTCGGTGACTCAGCCCCAGCATTTT. Amino acids: CASSPRETVSVTQPQHF.

The chain couples TRBV5-1 to TRBJ2-2, with a possible D match to TRBD1 (6 bases). The V end was cut by 1 base, the J end by 9 bases, with 13 bases between. CDR3 length: 14 amino acids. Looked up from germline, CDR1 is SGHRS and CDR2 is YFSETQ. CDR3: CASSLFRGGRELFF. The CDR3 coding sequence is TGCGCCAGCAGCTTGTTTCGAGGGGGACGGGAGCTGTTTTTT.

Only a few counts were recorded for this clonotype. The chain is built from TRBV12-3 or TRBV12-4 and TRBJ2-2; 9 positions agree with TRBD2. Trimming cost V 8 bases and J 2 bases; bases outside gene matches: 6. The CDR3 has 15 amino acids. The CDR3 loop is CASGTSGSNTGELFF. The CDR3 DNA is TGTGCCAGCGGAACTAGCGGGTCAAACACCGGGGAGCTGTTTTTT.